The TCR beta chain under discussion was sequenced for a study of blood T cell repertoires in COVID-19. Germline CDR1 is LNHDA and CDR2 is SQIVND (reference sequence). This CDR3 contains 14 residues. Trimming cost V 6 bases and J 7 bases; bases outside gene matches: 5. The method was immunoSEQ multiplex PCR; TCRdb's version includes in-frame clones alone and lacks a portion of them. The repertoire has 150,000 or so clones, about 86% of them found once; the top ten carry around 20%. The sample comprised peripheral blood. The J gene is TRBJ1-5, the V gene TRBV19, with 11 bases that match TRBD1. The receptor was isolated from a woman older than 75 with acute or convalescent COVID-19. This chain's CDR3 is CASSRTGGGQPQHF. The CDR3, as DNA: TGTGCCAGTAGCAGGACAGGGGGCGGGCAGCCCCAGCATTTT.